This T cell receptor beta chain is from a study of blood T cells in healthy people across ages. It was with a sample-barcoded 5' primer and a J-beta primer mix that a second PCR of roughly 6 to 12 cycles was run. TCRdb passed the 5' RACE reads through MiXCR, listing each CDR3 protein once. The data hold around 1.5 million distinct CDR3 sequences, with around 59% observed a single time. The study's findings and limits: Both naive CD4+ cell counts and diversity were greater in long-lived donors than in aged donors. Investigators viewed diversity estimates from one million T cells as underestimates, the study reported.

The germline gives CDR1 SNHLY, CDR2 FYNNEI. CDR3 length: 14 amino acids. V lost 7 bases to trimming and J lost 5 bases, with 17 bases between them. Notes on this clonotype: Antigen specificity is unknown.

Per-sample PBMC isolation yielded at least 6.5 million cells. Input material: blood. This receptor was identified in a man younger than 35 in good health. This chain uses TRBV2 with TRBJ1-1; D is ambiguous. For the CDR3, the DNA is TGTGCCAGCACCGCTTTAGAGGTTGGGACTGAAGCTTTCTTT. As protein: CASTALEVGTEAFF.